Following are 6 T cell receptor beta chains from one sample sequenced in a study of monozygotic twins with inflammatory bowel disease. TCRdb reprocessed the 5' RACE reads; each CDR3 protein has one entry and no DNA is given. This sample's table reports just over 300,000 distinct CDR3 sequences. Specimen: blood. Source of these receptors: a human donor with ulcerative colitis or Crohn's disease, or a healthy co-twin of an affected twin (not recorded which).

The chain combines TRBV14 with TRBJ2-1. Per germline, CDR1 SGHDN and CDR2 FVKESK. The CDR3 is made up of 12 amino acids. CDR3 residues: CASSQDDYEQFF.

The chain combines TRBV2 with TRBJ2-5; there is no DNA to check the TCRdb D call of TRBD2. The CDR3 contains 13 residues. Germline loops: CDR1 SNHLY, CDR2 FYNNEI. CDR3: CASNSWGGETQYF.

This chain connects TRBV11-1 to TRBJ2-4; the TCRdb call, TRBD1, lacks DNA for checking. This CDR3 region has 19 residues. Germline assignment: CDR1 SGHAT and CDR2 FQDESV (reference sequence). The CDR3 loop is CASSSVSTRDRVAKNIQYF.

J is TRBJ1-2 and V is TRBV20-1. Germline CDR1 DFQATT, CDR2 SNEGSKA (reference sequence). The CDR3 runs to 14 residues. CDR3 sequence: CSARVSGTAYGYTF.

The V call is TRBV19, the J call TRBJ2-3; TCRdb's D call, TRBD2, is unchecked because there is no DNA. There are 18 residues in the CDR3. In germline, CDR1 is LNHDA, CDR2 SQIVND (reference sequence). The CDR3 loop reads CASSEKGLAGVKTDTQYF.

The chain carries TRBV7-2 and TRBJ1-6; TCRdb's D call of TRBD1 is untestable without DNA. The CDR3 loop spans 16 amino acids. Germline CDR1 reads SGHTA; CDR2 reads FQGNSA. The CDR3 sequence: CASSGPGASYNSPLHF.